The sequence of this T cell receptor beta chain was determined in a study of OX40 agonist ivuxolimab in advanced cancers. The wider study: Each patient was given ivuxolimab into a vein every 2 weeks, at 0.01 to 10 mg/kg.

Generated by immunoSEQ multiplex PCR, the TCRdb table keeps only in-frame clones and is missing some. The data contain tens of thousands of clones, 78% of them seen just once; the ten biggest clones take up over 10%. Study results and limitations: Relative to CD4+, CD8+ T cells held more expanded clones on average.

Concerning this clone itself: Its specificity is unknown.

The TCR originated in an adult with an advanced solid tumor such as melanoma, head and neck, liver or kidney cancer. Here the sequenced sample was CD4+ or CD8+ T cells sorted from blood, taken in a trial of the OX40 agonist ivuxolimab.

CDR3 bases: TGCGCCAGCAGTTATCCCGGGAGACTACAAGAGACCCAGTACTTC. It specifies CASSYPGRLQETQYF. The V call is TRBV10-2, the J call TRBJ2-5; D may be TRBD2 (6 bases). The V end lost 5 bases, the J end lost 2 bases, and 15 bases lay between the germline ends. The CDR3 totals 15 residues. CDR1 WSHSY and CDR2 SAAADI come from the germline V gene.